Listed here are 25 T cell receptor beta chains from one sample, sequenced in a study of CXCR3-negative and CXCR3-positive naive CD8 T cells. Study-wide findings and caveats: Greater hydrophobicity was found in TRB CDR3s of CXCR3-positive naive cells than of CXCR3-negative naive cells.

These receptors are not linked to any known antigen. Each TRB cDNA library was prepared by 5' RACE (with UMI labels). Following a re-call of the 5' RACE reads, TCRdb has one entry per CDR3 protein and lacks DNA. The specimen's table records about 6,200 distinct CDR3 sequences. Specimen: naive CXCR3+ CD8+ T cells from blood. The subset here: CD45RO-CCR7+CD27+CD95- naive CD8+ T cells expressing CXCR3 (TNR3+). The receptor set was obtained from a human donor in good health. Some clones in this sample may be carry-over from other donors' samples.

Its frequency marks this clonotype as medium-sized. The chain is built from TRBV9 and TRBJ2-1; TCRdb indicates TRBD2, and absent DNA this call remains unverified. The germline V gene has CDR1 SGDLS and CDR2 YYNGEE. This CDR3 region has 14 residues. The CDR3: CASSVANSGPEQFF.

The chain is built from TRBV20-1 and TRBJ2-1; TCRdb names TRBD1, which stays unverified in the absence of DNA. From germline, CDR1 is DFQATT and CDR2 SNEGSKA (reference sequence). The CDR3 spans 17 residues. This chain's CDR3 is CSAREPWGGAIGNEQFF.

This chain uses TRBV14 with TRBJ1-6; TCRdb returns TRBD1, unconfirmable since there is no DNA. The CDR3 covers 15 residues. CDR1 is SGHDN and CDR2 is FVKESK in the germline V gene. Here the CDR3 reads CASSQGTGYNSPLHF.

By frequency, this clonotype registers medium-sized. This CDR3 reads CSVALLAGVADTQYF. The chain has TRBV29-1 and TRBJ2-3; TCRdb names TRBD2, which stays unverified in the absence of DNA. This CDR3 spans 15 amino acids. Per germline, CDR1 SQVTM and CDR2 ANQGSEA.

CDR3 sequence reads: CSVRGLSSYNEQFF. V and J are TRBV29-1 and TRBJ2-1; absent DNA, TCRdb's TRBD2 call cannot be checked. Germline lookup yields CDR1 SQVTM and CDR2 ANQGSEA. The CDR3 runs 14 residues.

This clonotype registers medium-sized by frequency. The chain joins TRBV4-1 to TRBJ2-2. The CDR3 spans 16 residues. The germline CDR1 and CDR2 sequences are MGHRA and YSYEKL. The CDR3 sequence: CASSQEGVIGTGELFF.

CDR3 sequence: CASSMGLADNNEQFF. V usage is TRBV19 and J usage is TRBJ2-1; the TCRdb call, TRBD2, lacks DNA for checking. The CDR3 spans 15 residues. CDR1 LNHDA and CDR2 SQIVND come from the germline V gene (reference sequence).

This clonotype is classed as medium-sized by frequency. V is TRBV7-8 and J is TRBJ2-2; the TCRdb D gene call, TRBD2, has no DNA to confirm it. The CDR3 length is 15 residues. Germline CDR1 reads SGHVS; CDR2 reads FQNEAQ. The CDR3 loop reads CASSSPWTATGELFF. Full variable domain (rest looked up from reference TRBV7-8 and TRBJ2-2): GAGVSQSPRYKVAKRGQDVALRCDPISGHVSLFWYQQALGQGPEFLTYFQNEAQLDKSGLPSDRFFAERPEGSVSTLKIQRTQQEDSAVYLCASSSPWTATGELFFGEGSRLTVL.

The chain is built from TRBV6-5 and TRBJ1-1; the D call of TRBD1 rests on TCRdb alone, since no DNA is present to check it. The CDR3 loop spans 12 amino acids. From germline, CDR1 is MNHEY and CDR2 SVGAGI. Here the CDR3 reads CASYPRGTEAFF.

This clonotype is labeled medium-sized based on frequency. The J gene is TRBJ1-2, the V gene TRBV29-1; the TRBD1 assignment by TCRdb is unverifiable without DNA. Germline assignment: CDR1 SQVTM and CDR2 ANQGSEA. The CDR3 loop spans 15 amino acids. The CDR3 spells CSVAPWTGKSYGYTF.

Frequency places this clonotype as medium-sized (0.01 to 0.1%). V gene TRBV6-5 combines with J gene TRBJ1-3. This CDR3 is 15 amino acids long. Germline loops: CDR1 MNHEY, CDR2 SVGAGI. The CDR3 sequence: CASIPDLSSGNTIYF.

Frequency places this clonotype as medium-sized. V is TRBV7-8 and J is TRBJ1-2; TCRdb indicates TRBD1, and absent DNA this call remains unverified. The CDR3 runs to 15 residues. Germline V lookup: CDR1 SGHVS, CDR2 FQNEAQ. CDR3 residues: CASSLRGGDLYGYTF.

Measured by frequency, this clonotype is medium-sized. Here the CDR3 reads CAISNSNQPQHF. The chain recombines TRBV10-3 with TRBJ1-5. The CDR3 is 12 residues long. Germline loops: CDR1 ENHRY, CDR2 SYGVKD.

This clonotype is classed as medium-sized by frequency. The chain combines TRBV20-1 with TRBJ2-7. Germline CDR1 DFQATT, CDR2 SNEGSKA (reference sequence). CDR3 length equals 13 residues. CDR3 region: CSARDLTSYEQYF.

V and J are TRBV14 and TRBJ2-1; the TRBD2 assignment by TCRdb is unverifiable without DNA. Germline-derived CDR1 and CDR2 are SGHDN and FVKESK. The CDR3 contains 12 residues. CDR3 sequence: CASSLLGDEQFF.

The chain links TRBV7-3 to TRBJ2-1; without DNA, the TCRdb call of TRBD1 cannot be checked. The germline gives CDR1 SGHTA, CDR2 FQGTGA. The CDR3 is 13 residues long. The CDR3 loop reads CASSLNAPNEQFF.

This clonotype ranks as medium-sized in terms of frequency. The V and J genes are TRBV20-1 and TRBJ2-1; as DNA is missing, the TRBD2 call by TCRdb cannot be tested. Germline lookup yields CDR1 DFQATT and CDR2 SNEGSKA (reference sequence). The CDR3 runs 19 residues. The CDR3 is CSARGWAGPSPSSYNEQFF.

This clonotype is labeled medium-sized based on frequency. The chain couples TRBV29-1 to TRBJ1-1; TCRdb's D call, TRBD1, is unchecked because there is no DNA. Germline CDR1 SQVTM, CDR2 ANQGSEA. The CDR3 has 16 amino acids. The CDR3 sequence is CSVEDVSLGQGEEAFF.

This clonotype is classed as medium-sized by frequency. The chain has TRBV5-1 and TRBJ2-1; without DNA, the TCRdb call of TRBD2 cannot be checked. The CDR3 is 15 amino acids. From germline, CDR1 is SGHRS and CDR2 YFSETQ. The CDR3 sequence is CASSEGLASYNEQFF.

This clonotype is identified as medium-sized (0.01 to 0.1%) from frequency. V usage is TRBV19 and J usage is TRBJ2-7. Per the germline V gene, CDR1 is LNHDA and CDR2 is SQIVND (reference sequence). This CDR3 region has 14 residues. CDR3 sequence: CASSIALGTYEQYF.

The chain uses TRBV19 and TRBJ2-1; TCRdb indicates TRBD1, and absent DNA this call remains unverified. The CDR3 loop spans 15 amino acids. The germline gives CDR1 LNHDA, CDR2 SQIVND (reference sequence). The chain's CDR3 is CASSIAGFSYNEQFF.

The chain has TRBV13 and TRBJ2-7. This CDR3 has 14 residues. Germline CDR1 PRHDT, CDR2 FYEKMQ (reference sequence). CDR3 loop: CASSLGHSSYEQYF.

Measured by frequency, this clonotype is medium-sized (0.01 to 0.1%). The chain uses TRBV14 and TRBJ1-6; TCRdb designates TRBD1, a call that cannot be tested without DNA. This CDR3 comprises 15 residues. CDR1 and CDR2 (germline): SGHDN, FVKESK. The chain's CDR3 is CASSQDTGVNSPLHF.

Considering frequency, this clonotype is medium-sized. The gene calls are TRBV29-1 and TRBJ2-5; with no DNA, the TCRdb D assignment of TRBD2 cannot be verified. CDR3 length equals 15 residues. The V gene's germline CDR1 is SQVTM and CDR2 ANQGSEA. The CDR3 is CSGWTSGLTQETQYF.

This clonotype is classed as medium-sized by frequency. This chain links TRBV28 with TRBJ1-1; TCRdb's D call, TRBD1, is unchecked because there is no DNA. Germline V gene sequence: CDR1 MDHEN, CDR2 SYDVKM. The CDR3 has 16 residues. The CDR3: CASSLYPREMNTEAFF. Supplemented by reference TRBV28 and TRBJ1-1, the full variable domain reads DVKVTQSSRYLVKRTGEKVFLECVQDMDHENMFWYRQDPGLGLRLIYFSYDVKMKEKGDIPEGYSVSREKKERFSLILESASTNQTSMYLCASSLYPREMNTEAFFGQGTRLTVV.